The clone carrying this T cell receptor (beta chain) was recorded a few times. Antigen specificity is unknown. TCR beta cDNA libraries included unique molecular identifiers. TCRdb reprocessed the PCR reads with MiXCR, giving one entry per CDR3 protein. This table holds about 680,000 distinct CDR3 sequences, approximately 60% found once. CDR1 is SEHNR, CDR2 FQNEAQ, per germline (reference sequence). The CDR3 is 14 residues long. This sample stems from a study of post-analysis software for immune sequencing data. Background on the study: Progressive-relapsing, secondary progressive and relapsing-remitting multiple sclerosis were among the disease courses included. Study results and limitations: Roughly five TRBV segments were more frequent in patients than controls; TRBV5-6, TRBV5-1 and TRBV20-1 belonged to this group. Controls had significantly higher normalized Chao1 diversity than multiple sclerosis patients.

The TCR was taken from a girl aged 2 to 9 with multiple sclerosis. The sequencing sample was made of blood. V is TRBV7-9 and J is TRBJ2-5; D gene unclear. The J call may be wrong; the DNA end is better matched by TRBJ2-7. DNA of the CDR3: TGTGCCAGCAGCTCCCCAGAATTCTTCTACGAGCAGTACTTC. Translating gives CASSSPEFFYEQYF.